This T cell receptor beta chain was identified in a study of blood T cell repertoires in COVID-19. Germline V gene data show CDR1 as MNHEY and CDR2 as SMNVEV (reference sequence). The CDR3 contains 15 residues. J was trimmed by 5 bases and V by 0 bases; bases with no gene match: 2. TCRdb's copy holds only in-frame clones and misses some; the assay was immunoSEQ multiplex PCR. The repertoire holds roughly 200,000 clones, about nine tenths seen once, with 10% in the top ten. Participants' reported clinical history set cohort assignment. The specimen sequenced was PBMCs or T cells enriched from blood (not recorded which). The TCR comes from a man between 18 and 29 years old with acute COVID-19. The rearrangement links TRBV27 to TRBJ2-7; 12 nucleotides line up with TRBD1. The CDR3 region is CASSLSGQGADEQYF. CDR3 nucleotide sequence: TGTGCCAGCAGTTTATCGGGACAGGGGGCTGACGAGCAGTACTTC.